Below, 32 T cell receptor beta chains from the same sample are listed, as sequenced in a study of cytomegalovirus exposure and HLA in healthy donors. PCR involved 60 Vbeta and 13 Jbeta primers. Sequencing used immunoSEQ multiplex PCR; TCRdb keeps in-frame clones, though not all of them. The listing records about 160,000 clones. Material: PBMCs. Receptor source: a man under 40 in good health and CMV-seronegative.

The V gene is TRBV7-9, the J gene TRBJ2-1, with 10 positions matching TRBD2. CDR1 is SEHNR, CDR2 FQNEAQ, per germline (reference sequence). The CDR3 sequence is 16 residues long. V trimming: 7 bases; J trimming: 3 bases; junction bases outside the gene matches: 9. The DNA of the CDR3 is TGTGCCAGCACTCGGACTAGCGGAAAGGTCTACAATGAGCAGTTCTTC. As protein: CASTRTSGKVYNEQFF. The entire variable domain, with the rest obtained from reference TRBV7-9 and TRBJ2-1, is as follows: DTGVSQNPRHKITKRGQNVTFRCDPISEHNRLYWYRQTLGQGPEFLTYFQNEAQLEKSRLLSDRFSAERPKGSFSTLEIQRTEQGDSAMYLCASTRTSGKVYNEQFFGPGTRLTVL.

The chain links TRBV11-3 to TRBJ2-3; 8 bases line up with TRBD2. CDR3 size: 19 residues. V lost 6 bases, J lost 0 bases, and 17 bases stayed unmatched. Germline CDR1 SGHNT, CDR2 YENEEA. This CDR3 reads CASSLGRWSGSASTDTQYF. The CDR3 DNA reads as TGTGCCAGCAGTTTGGGGCGATGGAGCGGGAGCGCTAGCACAGATACGCAGTATTTT.

The chain is built from TRBV4-1 and TRBJ1-4, with TRBD1 as a possible D gene (6 bases). Trimming removed 8 bases at V and 7 bases at J, with 20 bases between. The CDR3 length is 15 residues. The germline V gene encodes CDR1 MGHRA and CDR2 YSYEKL. The CDR3 DNA reads TGCGCCAGCTGTGAAACAGGGAGTAGAGGTGAAAAACTGTTTTTT. It translates to CASCETGSRGEKLFF.

This chain's CDR3 is CASSSGTGDEKLFF. CDR3 bases: TGTGCCAGCAGCTCCGGGACAGGGGATGAAAAACTGTTTTTT. The chain is built from TRBV6-5 and TRBJ1-4, with 10 bases that match TRBD1. The CDR3 is 14 residues long. Germline V CDR1 and CDR2: MNHEY, SVGAGI. The V gene end was trimmed by 6 bases and the J gene end by 6 bases; junction bases not matched to a gene: 4.

The chain's CDR3 is CASGQGLNTPRGANQPQHF. As DNA, the CDR3 is TGCGCCAGCGGACAGGGCCTGAATACACCACGGGGGGCCAATCAGCCCCAGCATTTT. The chain links TRBV10-1 to TRBJ1-5, with 8 bases matching TRBD1. The CDR3 totals 19 residues. With V trimmed by 8 bases and J by 3 bases, 21 bases remained unmatched. Germline CDR1 WNHNN, CDR2 SYGVQD (reference sequence).

The rearrangement links TRBV29-1 to TRBJ2-3, with D maybe TRBD1 (5 bases). CDR1 and CDR2 (germline): SQVTM, ANQGSEA. The CDR3 has 12 amino acids. V dropped 5 bases and J dropped 5 bases, with 11 bases sitting between them. The CDR3 DNA reads as TGCAGCGTTCGCCAGGGTGAAGATACGCAGTATTTT. The encoded protein is CSVRQGEDTQYF.

V is TRBV27 and J is TRBJ2-2; TRBD2 agrees at 7 bases. The germline V gene encodes CDR1 MNHEY and CDR2 SMNVEV (reference sequence). Trimming cost V 5 bases and J 2 bases; bases outside gene matches: 11. The CDR3 is 17 residues long. Here the CDR3 reads CASSPVGGKSNTGELFF. In nucleotides, the CDR3 is TGTGCCAGCAGTCCCGTGGGAGGGAAAAGTAACACCGGGGAGCTGTTTTTT.

The genes are TRBV19 and TRBJ2-3; TRBD1 aligns across 10 bases. Losses at the gene ends were 7 bases for V and 7 bases for J; bases not matched to a gene: 8. The germline V gene encodes CDR1 LNHDA and CDR2 SQIVND (reference sequence). The CDR3 sequence is 14 residues long. Here the CDR3 DNA reads TGTGCCAGTACTAATGGACAGGGGGTGAATACGCAGTATTTT. As protein: CASTNGQGVNTQYF.

The chain links TRBV4-1 to TRBJ1-2, with TRBD1 matching over 7 bases. The CDR3 covers 13 residues. Germline loops: CDR1 MGHRA, CDR2 YSYEKL. Unmatched junction bases numbered 2, after V lost 5 bases and J lost 2 bases. CDR3 in amino acids: CASSATGNYGYTF. In DNA, the CDR3 is TGCGCCAGCAGCGCGACAGGGAACTATGGCTACACCTTC.

The rearrangement links TRBV27 to TRBJ2-5, with TRBD2 identical over 7 bases. Germline CDR1 and CDR2: MNHEY and SMNVEV (reference sequence). V lost 5 bases, J lost 5 bases, and 2 bases stayed unmatched. The CDR3 length is 12 residues. The CDR3 loop is CASSEGGETQYF. In DNA form, the CDR3 reads TGTGCCAGCAGTGAGGGAGGGGAGACCCAGTACTTC.

The chain joins TRBV9 to TRBJ2-6; no clear D. In germline, CDR1 is SGDLS, CDR2 YYNGEE. The CDR3 consists of 15 residues. V was cut by 1 base and J by 4 bases, with 9 bases left in between. This CDR3 is CASSVSGFGANVLTF. As DNA, the CDR3 is TGTGCCAGCAGCGTATCCGGGTTCGGGGCCAACGTCCTGACTTTC.

This sequence joins TRBV11-1 and TRBJ2-7; tentative D call: TRBD1 (7 bases). From germline, CDR1 is SGHAT and CDR2 FQDESV (reference sequence). The CDR3 has 16 amino acids. With 5 bases removed from V and 0 bases from J, the gap between germline ends came to 17 bases. In DNA, the CDR3 is TGTGCCAGCAGCCGAGGGTACAGGGGAGGCTCCTACGAGCAGTACTTC. Protein product: CASSRGYRGGSYEQYF.

The chain employs TRBV6-5 and TRBJ1-1; D is unresolved. The CDR3 is 15 residues long. Looked up from germline, CDR1 is MNHEY and CDR2 is SVGAGI. Trimming stripped 0 bases from V and 0 bases from J, with 8 bases between. CDR3 DNA: TGTGCCAGCAGTTACTCGCGGGAATTGAACACTGAAGCTTTCTTT. It yields the protein CASSYSRELNTEAFF.

The V and J genes are TRBV19 and TRBJ2-6; 7 bases are a match to TRBD1. Trimming cost V 7 bases and J 2 bases; bases outside gene matches: 5. This CDR3 has 15 amino acids. The germline gives CDR1 LNHDA, CDR2 SQIVND (reference sequence). This CDR3 reads CASKRGRTGANVLTF. CDR3 coding DNA: TGTGCCAGTAAAAGGGGGCGAACTGGGGCCAACGTCCTGACTTTC.

The chain uses TRBV6-1 and TRBJ1-2, with a possible D match to TRBD1 (6 bases). This CDR3 has 14 amino acids. Germline CDR1 MNHNS, CDR2 SASEGT. The V and J ends lost 6 bases and 3 bases respectively, with 14 bases between them. The CDR3 is CASSHATGYYGYTF. The CDR3 DNA reads TGTGCCAGCAGCCACGCGACAGGCTACTATGGCTACACCTTC.

The rearrangement uses TRBV9 and TRBJ2-3; D gene ambiguous. The CDR3 has 13 residues. Looked up from germline, CDR1 is SGDLS and CDR2 is YYNGEE. V shed 0 bases and J shed 6 bases, with 8 bases lying between them. In nucleotides, the CDR3 is TGTGCCAGCAGCGTAGGTTCGGAGGATACGCAGTATTTT. Translating it yields CASSVGSEDTQYF.

This sequence joins TRBV19 and TRBJ1-5; 7 bases agree with TRBD1. The CDR3 length is 15 residues. V trimming: 5 bases; J trimming: 0 bases; junction bases outside the gene matches: 4. Germline lookup yields CDR1 LNHDA and CDR2 SQIVND (reference sequence). The CDR3 loop is CASSGGQTSNQPQHF. In DNA form, the CDR3 reads TGTGCCAGTAGTGGGGGACAGACTAGCAATCAGCCCCAGCATTTT.

V usage is TRBV6-5 and J usage is TRBJ1-1; D gene uncertain. Germline CDR1 MNHEY, CDR2 SVGAGI. The CDR3 contains 13 residues. The ends were cut back, 1 base at V and 1 base at J, with 4 bases in the middle. CDR3 sequence: CASSYYTNTEAFF. The CDR3 DNA sequence: TGTGCCAGCAGTTACTACACGAACACTGAAGCTTTCTTT.

The chain is built from TRBV7-2 and TRBJ2-7; 7 bases line up with TRBD2. The CDR3 sequence is 17 residues long. V lost 0 bases, J lost 2 bases, and 10 bases stayed unmatched. Germline assignment: CDR1 SGHTA and CDR2 FQGNSA. CDR3 DNA sequence: TGTGCCAGCAGCTTAGCAGCTGCTGGGACTACAACCTACGAGCAGTACTTC. As protein: CASSLAAAGTTTYEQYF.

This chain connects TRBV27 to TRBJ1-2, with 10 bases matching TRBD1. V gave up 3 bases and J gave up 4 bases; unmatched junction bases: 5. The CDR3 contains 15 residues. Germline V gives CDR1 MNHEY, CDR2 SMNVEV (reference sequence). CDR3 in amino acids: CASSFSDRGGYGYTF. CDR3 bases: TGTGCCAGCAGTTTCTCGGACAGGGGGGGCTATGGCTACACCTTC.

V and J are TRBV19 and TRBJ1-2, with D perhaps TRBD1 (6 bases). The germline V gene has CDR1 LNHDA and CDR2 SQIVND (reference sequence). Deletions cut 4 bases from V and 3 bases from J, with 18 bases between. The CDR3 runs to 16 residues. The CDR3 loop reads CASSRANQGLDYGYTF. CDR3 nucleotide sequence: TGTGCCAGTAGTAGAGCGAACCAGGGGCTAGACTATGGCTACACCTTC.

The V gene is TRBV5-5, the J gene TRBJ2-1; D unresolved. Per the germline V gene, CDR1 is SGHKS and CDR2 is YYEKEE (reference sequence). The V and J ends lost 2 bases and 9 bases respectively, with 12 bases between them. The CDR3 is made up of 13 amino acids. In DNA, the CDR3 is TGTGCCAGCAGCTTTTTTGGGTCTAGTGAGCAGTTCTTC. It encodes CASSFFGSSEQFF.

The rearrangement links TRBV2 to TRBJ2-7; 7 nucleotides agree with TRBD1. The germline V gene encodes CDR1 SNHLY and CDR2 FYNNEI. Unmatched junction bases numbered 3, after V lost 2 bases and J lost 2 bases. This CDR3 is built from 14 residues. CDR3 nucleotide sequence: TGTGCCAGCAGTGAACGTCAGGGGGCCTACGAGCAGTACTTC. It codes for CASSERQGAYEQYF. Full variable domain (remainder filled in from reference TRBV2 and TRBJ2-7): EPEVTQTPSHQVTQMGQEVILRCVPISNHLYFYWYRQILGQKVEFLVSFYNNEISEKSEIFDDQFSVERPDGSNFTLKIRSTKLEDSAMYFCASSERQGAYEQYFGPGTRLTVT.

J is TRBJ2-7 and V is TRBV28; D gene unclear. V lost 3 bases to trimming and J lost 2 bases, with 14 bases between them. Germline CDR1 and CDR2: MDHEN and SYDVKM. There are 15 residues in the CDR3. DNA of the CDR3: TGTGCCAGCAGTTTGGCAACTGCTGGAGCCTACGAGCAGTACTTC. It encodes CASSLATAGAYEQYF.

The CDR3 protein is CASSSAGLRKTEAFF. CDR3 DNA: TGTGCCAGCAGCAGTGCAGGGTTGAGGAAGACTGAAGCTTTCTTT. The chain uses TRBV6-5 and TRBJ1-1; a weak D match, TRBD1 (5 bases). Germline assignment: CDR1 MNHEY and CDR2 SVGAGI. Trimming removed 6 bases from V and 5 bases from J, with 19 bases in between. The CDR3 consists of 15 residues.

CDR3 in amino acids: CATSRTSVYNEQFF. The CDR3 nucleotides are TGTGCCACCAGCAGAACTAGCGTATACAATGAGCAGTTCTTC. This rearrangement joins TRBV15 to TRBJ2-1; 7 nucleotides line up with TRBD2. Germline loops: CDR1 LNHNV, CDR2 YYDKDF (reference sequence). The CDR3 runs to 14 residues. The V and J ends lost 2 bases and 4 bases, in that order; junction bases with no gene match: 2.

J is TRBJ2-1 and V is TRBV7-9; TRBD2 agrees at 10 bases. V gave up 5 bases and J gave up 10 bases; unmatched junction bases: 8. This CDR3 contains 14 residues. The germline V gene has CDR1 SEHNR and CDR2 FQNEAQ (reference sequence). The chain's CDR3 is CASSILAGLGEQFF. The CDR3 DNA reads as TGTGCCAGCAGCATACTAGCGGGGCTTGGGGAGCAGTTCTTC. The full variable domain, its missing parts supplied by reference TRBV7-9 and TRBJ2-1, is DTGVSQNPRHKITKRGQNVTFRCDPISEHNRLYWYRQTLGQGPEFLTYFQNEAQLEKSRLLSDRFSAERPKGSFSTLEIQRTEQGDSAMYLCASSILAGLGEQFFGPGTRLTVL.

V gene TRBV4-3 combines with J gene TRBJ1-5; 7 bases match TRBD1. The germline gives CDR1 LGHNA, CDR2 YSLEER. The CDR3 spans 15 residues. J lost 7 bases, V lost 4 bases, and 10 bases had no gene match. CDR3 region: CASSPYRGSEQPQHF. CDR3 sequence (DNA): TGCGCCAGCAGCCCATACAGGGGTTCGGAACAGCCCCAGCATTTT.

This chain joins TRBV6-5 and TRBJ1-6; no firm D call. V gave up 11 bases and J gave up 7 bases, with 18 bases separating them. Germline V gene sequence: CDR1 MNHEY, CDR2 SVGAGI. The CDR3 runs to 14 residues. The CDR3 DNA reads TGTGCCGCGACGAGCGGCCGTTGGAATTCACCCCTCCACTTT. As protein: CAATSGRWNSPLHF.

The V and J genes are TRBV7-9 and TRBJ1-1; 9 bases match TRBD1. The trim removed 5 bases at V and 3 bases at J, leaving 10 bases unmatched. There are 16 residues in the CDR3. Germline V gives CDR1 SEHNR, CDR2 FQNEAQ (reference sequence). CDR3 residues: CASSPRGGTGYTEAFF. CDR3 coding DNA: TGTGCCAGCAGCCCTAGGGGGGGGACAGGGTACACTGAAGCTTTCTTT.

The V gene is TRBV28, the J gene TRBJ2-7; 13 bases match TRBD2. The CDR3 spans 15 residues. V lost 3 bases and J lost 2; bases outside the gene matches: 1. CDR1 and CDR2 from the germline V gene are MDHEN and SYDVKM. In DNA form, the CDR3 reads TGTGCCAGCAGTTTTGGACTAGCGGGAGCCTACGAGCAGTACTTC. Encoded protein: CASSFGLAGAYEQYF. Filled out from reference TRBV28 and TRBJ2-7, the complete variable domain reads DVKVTQSSRYLVKRTGEKVFLECVQDMDHENMFWYRQDPGLGLRLIYFSYDVKMKEKGDIPEGYSVSREKKERFSLILESASTNQTSMYLCASSFGLAGAYEQYFGPGTRLTVT.

The chain has TRBV10-3 and TRBJ1-6; tentative D call: TRBD1 (5 bases). The CDR3 spans 14 residues. The V end was cut by 6 bases, the J end by 7 bases, with 13 bases between. Germline V gene lookup returns CDR1 ENHRY and CDR2 SYGVKD. Here the CDR3 reads CAIRRGEKNSPLHF. Here the CDR3 DNA reads TGTGCCATCAGGCGGGGGGAAAAGAATTCACCCCTCCACTTT.